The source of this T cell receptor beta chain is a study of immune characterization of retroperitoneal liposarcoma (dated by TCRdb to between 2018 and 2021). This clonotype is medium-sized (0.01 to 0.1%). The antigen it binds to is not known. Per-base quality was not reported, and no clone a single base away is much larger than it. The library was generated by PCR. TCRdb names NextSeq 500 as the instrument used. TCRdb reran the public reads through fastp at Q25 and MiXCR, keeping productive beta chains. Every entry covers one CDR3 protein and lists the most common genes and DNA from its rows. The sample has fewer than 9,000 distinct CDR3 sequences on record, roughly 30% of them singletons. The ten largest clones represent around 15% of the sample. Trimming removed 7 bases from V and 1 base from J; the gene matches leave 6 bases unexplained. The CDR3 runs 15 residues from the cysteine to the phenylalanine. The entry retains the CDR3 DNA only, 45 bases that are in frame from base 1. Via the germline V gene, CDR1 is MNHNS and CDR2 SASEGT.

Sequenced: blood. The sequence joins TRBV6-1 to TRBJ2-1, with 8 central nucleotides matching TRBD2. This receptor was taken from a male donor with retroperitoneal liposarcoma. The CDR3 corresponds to CASNPSGPSYNEQFF. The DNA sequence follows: TGTGCCAGCAACCCTAGCGGGCCGTCCTACAATGAGCAGTTCTTC.